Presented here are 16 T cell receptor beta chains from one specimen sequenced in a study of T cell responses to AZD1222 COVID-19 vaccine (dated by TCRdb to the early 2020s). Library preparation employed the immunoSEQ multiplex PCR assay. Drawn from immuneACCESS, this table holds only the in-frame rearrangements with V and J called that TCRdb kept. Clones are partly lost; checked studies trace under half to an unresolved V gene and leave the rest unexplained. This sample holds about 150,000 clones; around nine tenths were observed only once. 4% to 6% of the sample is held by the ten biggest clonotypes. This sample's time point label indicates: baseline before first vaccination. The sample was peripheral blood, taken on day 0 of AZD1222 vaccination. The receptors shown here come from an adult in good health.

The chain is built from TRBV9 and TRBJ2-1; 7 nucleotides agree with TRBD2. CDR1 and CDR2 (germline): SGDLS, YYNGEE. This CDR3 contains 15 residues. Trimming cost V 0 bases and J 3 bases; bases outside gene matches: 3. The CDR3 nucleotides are TGTGCCAGCAGCGTAGCGGGGGACTACTACAATGAGCAGTTCTTC. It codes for CASSVAGDYYNEQFF.

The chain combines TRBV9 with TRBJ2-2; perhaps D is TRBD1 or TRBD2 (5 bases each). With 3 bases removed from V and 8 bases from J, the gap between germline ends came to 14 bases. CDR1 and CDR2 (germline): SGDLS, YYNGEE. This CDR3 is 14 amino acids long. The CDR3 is CASSGPPGTGELFF. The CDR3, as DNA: TGTGCCAGCAGCGGCCCCCCCGGGACGGGGGAGCTGTTTTTT.

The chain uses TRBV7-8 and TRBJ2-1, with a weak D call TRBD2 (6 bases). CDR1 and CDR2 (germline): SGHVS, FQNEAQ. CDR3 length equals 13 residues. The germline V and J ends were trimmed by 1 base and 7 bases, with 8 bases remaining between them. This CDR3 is CASSLGGGNEQFF. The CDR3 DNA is TGTGCCAGCAGCTTAGGGGGAGGTAATGAGCAGTTCTTC.

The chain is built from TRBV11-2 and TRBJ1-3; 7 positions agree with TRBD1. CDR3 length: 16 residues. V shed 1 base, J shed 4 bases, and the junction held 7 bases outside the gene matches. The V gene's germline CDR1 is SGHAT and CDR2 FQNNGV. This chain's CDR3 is CASSLVEGAAGNTIYF. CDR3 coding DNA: TGTGCCAGCAGCTTAGTGGAGGGGGCTGCGGGAAACACCATATATTTT. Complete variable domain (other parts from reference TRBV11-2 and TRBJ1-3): EAGVAQSPRYKIIEKRQSVAFWCNPISGHATLYWYQQILGQGPKLLIQFQNNGVVDDSQLPKDRFSAERLKGVDSTLKIQPAKLEDSAVYLCASSLVEGAAGNTIYFGEGSWLTVV.

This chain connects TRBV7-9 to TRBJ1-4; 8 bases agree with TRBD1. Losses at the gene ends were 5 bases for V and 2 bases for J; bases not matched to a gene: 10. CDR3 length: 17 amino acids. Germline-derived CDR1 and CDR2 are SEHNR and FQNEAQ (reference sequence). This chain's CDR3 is CASSRQGQGLTNEKLFF. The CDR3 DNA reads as TGTGCCAGCAGCCGACAGGGGCAGGGTTTGACTAATGAAAAACTGTTTTTT.

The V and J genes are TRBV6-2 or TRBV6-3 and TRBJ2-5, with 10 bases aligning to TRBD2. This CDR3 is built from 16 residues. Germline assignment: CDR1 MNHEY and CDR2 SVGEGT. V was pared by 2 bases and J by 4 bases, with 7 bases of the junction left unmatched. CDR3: CASSYDGPSGGETQYF. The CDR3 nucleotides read TGTGCCAGCAGTTACGATGGTCCTAGCGGGGGAGAGACCCAGTACTTC.

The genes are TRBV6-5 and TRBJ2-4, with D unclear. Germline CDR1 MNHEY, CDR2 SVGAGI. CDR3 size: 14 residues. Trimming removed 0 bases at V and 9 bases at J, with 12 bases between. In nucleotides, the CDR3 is TGTGCCAGCAGTTACTCGGGTTTCGAGGCCATTCAGTACTTC. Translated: CASSYSGFEAIQYF.

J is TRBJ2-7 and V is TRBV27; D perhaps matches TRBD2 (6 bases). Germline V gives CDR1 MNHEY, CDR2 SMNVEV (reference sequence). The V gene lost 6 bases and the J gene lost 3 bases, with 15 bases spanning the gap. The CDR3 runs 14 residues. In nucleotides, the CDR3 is TGTGCCAGCAGCCGTAGCGGTGGTGGCTACGAGCAGTACTTC. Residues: CASSRSGGGYEQYF.

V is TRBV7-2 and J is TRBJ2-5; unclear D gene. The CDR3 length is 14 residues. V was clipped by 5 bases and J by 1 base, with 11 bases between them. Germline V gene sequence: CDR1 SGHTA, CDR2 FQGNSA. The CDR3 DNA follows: TGTGCCAGCAGCCTTGGACCCGCCCAAGAGACCCAGTACTTC. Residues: CASSLGPAQETQYF.

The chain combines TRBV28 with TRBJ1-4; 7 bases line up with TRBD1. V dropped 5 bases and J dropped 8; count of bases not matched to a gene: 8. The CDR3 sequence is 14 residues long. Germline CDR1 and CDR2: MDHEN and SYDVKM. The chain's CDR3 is CASSNRGRREKLFF. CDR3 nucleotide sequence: TGTGCCAGCAGTAACAGGGGTAGGAGGGAAAAACTGTTTTTT.

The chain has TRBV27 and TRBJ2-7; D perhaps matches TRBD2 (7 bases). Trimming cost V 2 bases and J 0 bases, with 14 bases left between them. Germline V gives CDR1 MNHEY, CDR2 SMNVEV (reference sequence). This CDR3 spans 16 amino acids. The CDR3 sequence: CASSLLAGAFSYEQYF. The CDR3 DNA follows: TGTGCCAGCAGTTTACTTGCGGGGGCCTTCTCCTACGAGCAGTACTTC.

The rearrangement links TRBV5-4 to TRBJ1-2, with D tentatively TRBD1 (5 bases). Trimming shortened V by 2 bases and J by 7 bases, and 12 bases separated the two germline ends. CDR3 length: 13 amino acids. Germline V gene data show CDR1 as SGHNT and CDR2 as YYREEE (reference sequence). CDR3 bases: TGTGCCAGCAGCTTTGCAGGGCGTGGTGGCTACACCTTC. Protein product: CASSFAGRGGYTF.

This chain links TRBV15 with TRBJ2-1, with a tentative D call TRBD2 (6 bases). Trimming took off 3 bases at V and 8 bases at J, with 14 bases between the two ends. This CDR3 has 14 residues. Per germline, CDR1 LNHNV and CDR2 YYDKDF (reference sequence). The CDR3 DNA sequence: TGTGCCACCAGCAGGTTCCCCAGGGACTATGAGCAGTTCTTC. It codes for CATSRFPRDYEQFF.

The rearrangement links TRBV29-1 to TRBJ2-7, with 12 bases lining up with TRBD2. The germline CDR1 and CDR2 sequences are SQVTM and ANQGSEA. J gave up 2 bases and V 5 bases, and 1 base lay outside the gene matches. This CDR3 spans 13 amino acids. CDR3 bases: TGCAGCGTTCGGACTAGCGGGGCCTACGAGCAGTACTTC. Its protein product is CSVRTSGAYEQYF.

CDR3 sequence (DNA): TGTGCCAGCAGCAGAGACAGGGTTACAGATACGCAGTATTTT. Translated, it gives CASSRDRVTDTQYF. The chain employs TRBV11-2 and TRBJ2-3; 7 nucleotides match TRBD1. Germline V gene data show CDR1 as SGHAT and CDR2 as FQNNGV. This CDR3 has 14 residues. With V trimmed by 5 bases and J by 3 bases, 5 bases remained unmatched.

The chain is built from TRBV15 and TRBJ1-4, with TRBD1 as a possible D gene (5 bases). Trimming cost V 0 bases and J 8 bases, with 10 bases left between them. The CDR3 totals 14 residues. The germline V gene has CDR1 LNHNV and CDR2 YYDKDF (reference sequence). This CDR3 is CATSRDPGPEKLFF. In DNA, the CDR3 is TGTGCCACCAGCAGAGATCCGGGGCCCGAAAAACTGTTTTTT.